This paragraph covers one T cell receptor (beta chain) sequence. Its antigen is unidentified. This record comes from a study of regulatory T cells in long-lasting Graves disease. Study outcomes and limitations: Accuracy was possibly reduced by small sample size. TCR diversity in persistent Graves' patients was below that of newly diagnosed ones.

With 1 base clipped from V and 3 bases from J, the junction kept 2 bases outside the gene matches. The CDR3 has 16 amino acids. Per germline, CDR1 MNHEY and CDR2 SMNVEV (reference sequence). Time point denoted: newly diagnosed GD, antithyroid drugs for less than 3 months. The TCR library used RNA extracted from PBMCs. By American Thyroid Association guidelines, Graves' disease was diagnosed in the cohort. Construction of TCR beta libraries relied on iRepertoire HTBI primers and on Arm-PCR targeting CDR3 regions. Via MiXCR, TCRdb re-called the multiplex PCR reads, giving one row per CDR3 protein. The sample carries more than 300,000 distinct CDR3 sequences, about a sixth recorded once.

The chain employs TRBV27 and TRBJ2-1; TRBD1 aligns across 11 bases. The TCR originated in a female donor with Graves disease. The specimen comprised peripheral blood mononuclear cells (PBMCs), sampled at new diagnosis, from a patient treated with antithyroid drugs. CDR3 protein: CASSLWTGGNYNEQFF. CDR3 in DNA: TGTGCCAGCAGTTTATGGACAGGGGGCAACTACAATGAGCAGTTCTTC.